This TCR beta chain was profiled in a study of Graves' ophthalmopathy and Graves' hyperthyroidism (dated by TCRdb to between 2017 and 2018). Regarding the complete study: Peripheral blood was collected before any treatment was given, at the time of initial diagnosis. In six hyperthyroidism patients, the T-cell repertoire of thyroid tissue was compared with the T-cell repertoire of blood. After sampling, hyperthyroidism patients received methimazole starting at 30 mg daily, and ophthalmopathy patients received high-dose intravenous methylprednisolone. In total, 135 blood samples were TCR-sequenced: some 43 ophthalmopathy, roughly 80 hyperthyroidism and approximately 17 hyperthyroidism-to-ophthalmopathy patients. The 100 or so discovery patients were divided at random into training and test sets in a 7:3 ratio. For independent validation, a separate cohort was made up of fewer than 20 hyperthyroidism patients plus 17 patients who later progressed from hyperthyroidism to ophthalmopathy. To explore V-J signatures that separate ophthalmopathy from hyperthyroidism, a discovery set of about 96 patients was enrolled, consisting of approximately 44 with ophthalmopathy and 55 to 65 with stable hyperthyroidism. TCR beta repertoire signatures were used to distinguish Graves' ophthalmopathy from Graves' hyperthyroidism and to predict progression to ophthalmopathy. Study-wide conclusions, independent of this receptor: Most expanded thyroid clonotypes with frequency above 0.001 were also detected in blood, suggesting blood repertoires may reflect the thyroid immune response. Ophthalmopathy was separated from stable hyperthyroidism by the 13-signature model with around 89% sensitivity and just under 84% specificity in cross-validation and with 80%/75% in the test set. In validation, the model predicted ophthalmopathy progression with about 70% sensitivity and approximately 78% specificity; 12 predicted patients were CT-confirmed with GO in a median of about 7.1 months. Sample size was not statistically predetermined, and group allocation was not concealed from the investigators.

For repertoire sequencing, TCR beta CDR3 regions were amplified from RNA transcripts. The first round was an RT-PCR using HTBI primers with the Qiagen OneStep RT-PCR kit, and this first round was followed by a second-round multiplex PCR, then size selection and purification. Libraries were sequenced paired-end with 100 bp reads on an Illumina HiSeq2000. Per the source publication's procedure: SOAPnuke was used to process the reads, removing any read that contained adapters or uncalled bases, had a mean Phred below 15, or lacked an exact match to the constant primer or identifier. COPE v1.2.5 was used to merge high-quality paired reads. Each unique nucleotide sequence was treated as a clonotype, and MiTCR v1.1 was used to align the clonotypes to the IMGT TRB V, D and J references. The analysis was limited to V-J combinations with a frequency above 0.0001, which together covered 99.2% of the repertoires. For each V-J combination, a TCR clonal expansion and chaos score was defined as the ratio of F50 clonal expansion to chaos observed in the TCRdist matrix. Features were reduced by Welch's t-statistics and random forest to 10 to 15 V-J combinations, which fed a naive Bayes classifier. The similarity between thyroid and blood repertoires was quantified using the Morisita-Horn index. The public sequencing data were trimmed at Q25 with fastp and processed into clonotypes with MiXCR by TCRdb, which kept only in-frame beta chains. Rows with a matching CDR3 protein are joined into one entry that keeps the most common DNA and genes. TCRdb's processing, not the authors' own work, is the source of the V and J calls. The sample has some 150,000 distinct CDR3 sequences on record, around 40% of them singletons. Approximately 9% of the sample goes to the ten largest clones.

The CDR3 holds 14 amino acids from the cysteine to the phenylalanine. The DNA shown is the 42-base CDR3, in frame from base 1. Per the germline V gene (reference sequence), LGHDT is the CDR1 and YNNKEL is the CDR2. Trimming removed 2 bases from V and 8 bases from J, leaving 13 bases between the germline ends. This clonotype was detected ten times or more. The specificity of this receptor is unknown. Base qualities are not at hand, and no much larger clone is one base apart. Ophthalmopathy patients were characterized by moderately to severely active disease, a Clinical Activity Score of at least 3, a NOSPECS grade of at least 4, and a disease duration under 3 months. Anyone with other autoimmune diseases, uncontrolled infections, pregnancy or lactation was excluded from the study. Clinical symptoms, serum thyroxine, TRAb, thyroid ultrasound and orbital computed tomography formed the basis of the diagnosis. Using Ficoll-Paque density gradient centrifugation, PBMCs were isolated from 8.5 to 10 ml of fresh peripheral blood. Total RNA was extracted with Trizol reagent and quality-checked on an Agilent 2100 Bioanalyzer.

Sequencing was performed on peripheral blood. The chain is assembled from TRBV3-1 and TRBJ2-4, with TRBD2 as a weak D call on 5 bases. This TCR came from a man between 25 and 39 years old with Graves' ophthalmopathy. Donor details come from another sample of the same person, matched by shared clones. The DNA is as follows: TGTGCCAGCAGCCAACCCTCCCTCGGGGACATTCAGTACTTC. It translates to CASSQPSLGDIQYF. Full variable domain (CDR3 extended with the reference TRBV3-1 and TRBJ2-4 proteins): DTAVSQTPKYLVTQMGNDKSIKCEQNLGHDTMYWYKQDSKKFLKIMFSYNNKELIINETVPNRFSPKSPDKAHLNLHINSLELGDSAVYFCASSQPSLGDIQYFGAGTRLSVL.